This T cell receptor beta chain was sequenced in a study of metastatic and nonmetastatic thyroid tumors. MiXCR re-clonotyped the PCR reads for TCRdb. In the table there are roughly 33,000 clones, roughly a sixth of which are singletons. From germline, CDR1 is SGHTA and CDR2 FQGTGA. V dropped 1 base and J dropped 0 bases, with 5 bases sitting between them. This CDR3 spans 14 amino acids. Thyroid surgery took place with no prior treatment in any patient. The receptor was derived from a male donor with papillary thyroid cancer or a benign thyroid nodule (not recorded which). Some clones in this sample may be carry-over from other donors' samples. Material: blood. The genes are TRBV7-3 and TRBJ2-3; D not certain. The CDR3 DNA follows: TGTGCCAGCAGCTTAATACAGAGCACAGATACGCAGTATTTT. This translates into CASSLIQSTDTQYF.